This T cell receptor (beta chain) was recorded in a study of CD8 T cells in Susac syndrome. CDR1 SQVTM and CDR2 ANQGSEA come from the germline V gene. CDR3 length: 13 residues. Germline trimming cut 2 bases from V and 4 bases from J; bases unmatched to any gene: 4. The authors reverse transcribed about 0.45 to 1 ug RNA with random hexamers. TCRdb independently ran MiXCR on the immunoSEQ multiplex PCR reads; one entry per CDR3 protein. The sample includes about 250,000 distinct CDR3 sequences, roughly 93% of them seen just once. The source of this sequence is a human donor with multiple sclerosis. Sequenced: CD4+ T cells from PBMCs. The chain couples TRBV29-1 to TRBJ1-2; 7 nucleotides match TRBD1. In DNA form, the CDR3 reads TGCAGCGTTGAACCCCCAGGGGGCTATGGCTACACCTTC. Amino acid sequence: CSVEPPGGYGYTF.